The 28 T cell receptor beta chains given below trace back to one sample, sequenced in a study of identical twins. TCRdb passed the 5' RACE reads through MiXCR, listing each CDR3 protein once. The sample yields under 300,000 distinct CDR3 sequences, about 12% seen once. These data were also filed under a second study, of yellow fever vaccine responses in identical twins.

Sequencing was carried out using memory (CD45RO+) T cells sorted from blood. These receptors all stem from a woman aged 18-29 years in good health.

The V gene is TRBV7-6, the J gene TRBJ2-1; 9 nucleotides agree with TRBD1. Per the germline V gene, CDR1 is SGHVS and CDR2 is FNYEAQ. The trim removed 5 bases at V and 8 bases at J, leaving 10 bases unmatched. This CDR3 is 15 amino acids long. This CDR3 reads CASSPRQGGFDEQFF. As DNA, the CDR3 is TGTGCCAGCAGCCCCCGACAGGGGGGATTCGATGAGCAGTTCTTC. The complete variable domain, with remaining parts taken from reference TRBV7-6 and TRBJ2-1, reads GAGVSQSPRYKVTKRGQDVALRCDPISGHVSLYWYRQALGQGPEFLTYFNYEAQQDKSGLPNDRFSAERPEGSISTLTIQRTEQRDSAMYRCASSPRQGGFDEQFFGPGTRLTVL.

The chain is built from TRBV20-1 and TRBJ2-7, with D perhaps matching TRBD1 or TRBD2 (6 bases each). The CDR3 totals 15 residues. With 7 bases removed from V and 0 bases from J, the gap between germline ends came to 19 bases. The germline CDR1 and CDR2 sequences are DFQATT and SNEGSKA (reference sequence). DNA of the CDR3: TGCAGTGTTCAGGGGAGGCCCCTTAGCTCCTACGAGCAGTACTTC. It encodes CSVQGRPLSSYEQYF.

This clonotype has a handful of counts. The V gene is TRBV4-1, the J gene TRBJ2-7, with 10 bases fitting TRBD2. With 0 bases clipped from V and 4 bases from J, the junction kept 6 bases outside the gene matches. CDR1 is MGHRA, CDR2 YSYEKL, per germline. The length of the CDR3 is 16 residues. This CDR3 reads CASSQEKLAGVYEQYF. CDR3 DNA sequence: TGCGCCAGCAGCCAAGAAAAGCTAGCGGGAGTTTACGAGCAGTACTTC.

The sample holds one count of this clonotype. The V gene is TRBV19, the J gene TRBJ2-7; 9 bases line up with TRBD1. Germline CDR1 and CDR2: LNHDA and SQIVND (reference sequence). Losses at the gene ends were 6 bases for V and 6 bases for J; bases not matched to a gene: 9. This CDR3 contains 14 residues. As DNA, the CDR3 is TGTGCCAGTAGGGACCCGGGACAGGGAGGCGAGCAGTACTTC. Encoded protein: CASRDPGQGGEQYF.

This clonotype was detected many times. The gene calls are TRBV15 and TRBJ2-3; possibly TRBD2 for D (5 bases). Per germline, CDR1 LNHNV and CDR2 YYDKDF (reference sequence). The CDR3 length is 14 residues. With 5 bases removed from V and 0 bases from J, the gap between germline ends came to 9 bases. CDR3 coding DNA: TGTGCCACCAGCCCCGGGGTTAGCACAGATACGCAGTATTTT. Its translation: CATSPGVSTDTQYF.

This clonotype was counted ten times or more. The rearrangement uses TRBV5-1 and TRBJ2-1; D tentatively fits TRBD1 or TRBD2 (5 bases each). The V gene's germline CDR1 is SGHRS and CDR2 YFSETQ. V was trimmed by 5 bases and J by 7 bases, leaving 19 bases between them. This CDR3 region has 15 residues. CDR3 loop: CASRSGTVGANEQFF. The CDR3 coding sequence is TGCGCCAGCAGATCGGGGACGGTCGGGGCAAATGAGCAGTTCTTC.

This clonotype was seen many times. The chain links TRBV28 to TRBJ2-4; 7 bases align to TRBD1. The J segment lost 7 bases and the V segment lost 6 bases, leaving 6 bases of the junction unmatched. Looked up from germline, CDR1 is MDHEN and CDR2 is SYDVKM. The CDR3 runs 13 residues. The CDR3 nucleotides are TGTGCCAGCAGAGAAACAGGGGATAACATTCAGTACTTC. This codes for CASRETGDNIQYF.

This clonotype was detected many times. The chain has TRBV10-2 and TRBJ2-2, with 11 bases fitting TRBD1. Germline CDR1 and CDR2: WSHSY and SAAADI. CDR3 length equals 15 residues. Trimming removed 4 bases from V and 7 bases from J; junction bases left unmatched: 5. The CDR3 sequence is CASSGTGGEGGELFF. The CDR3 DNA is TGCGCCAGCAGTGGGACAGGGGGCGAGGGCGGGGAGCTGTTTTTT.

This chain joins TRBV18 and TRBJ2-2; the match to TRBD2 covers 8 bases. The CDR3 loop spans 18 amino acids. The V gene end was trimmed by 4 bases and the J gene end by 2 bases; junction bases not matched to a gene: 12. Germline V gives CDR1 KGHSH, CDR2 LQKENI. The DNA for the CDR3 is TGTGCCAGCTCACTCGCCGGGACTAGAGCTTTTAACACCGGGGAGCTGTTTTTT. This codes for CASSLAGTRAFNTGELFF.

In its sample, this clonotype was seen a few times. V usage is TRBV6-5 and J usage is TRBJ2-1; no firm D call. Germline values: CDR1 MNHEY, CDR2 SVGAGI. V lost 0 bases to trimming and J lost 9 bases, with 12 bases between them. The CDR3 length is 14 residues. The CDR3 protein is CASSYSKVVGEQFF. For the CDR3, the DNA is TGTGCCAGCAGTTACTCGAAGGTAGTGGGTGAGCAGTTCTTC.

Here the CDR3 reads CASSQEGGLGDKNIQYF. In DNA, the CDR3 is TGCGCCAGCAGCCAAGAGGGGGGGCTCGGAGACAAAAACATTCAGTACTTC. The chain couples TRBV4-3 to TRBJ2-4; possibly TRBD2 for D (7 bases). The germline V gene encodes CDR1 LGHNA and CDR2 YSLEER. This CDR3 contains 17 residues. Trimming cost V 0 bases and J 3 bases, with 15 bases left between them.

The V call is TRBV6-4, the J call TRBJ2-3, with 12 bases lining up with TRBD2. This CDR3 contains 18 residues. CDR1 MRHNA and CDR2 SNTAGT come from the germline V gene. The V gene end was trimmed by 5 bases and the J gene end by 4 bases; junction bases not matched to a gene: 13. The CDR3 here is CASSPSASGGARADTQYF. The CDR3 DNA reads TGTGCCAGCAGTCCCTCGGCTAGCGGGGGGGCCAGGGCAGATACGCAGTATTTT.

This clonotype has ten or more counts. V is TRBV11-2 and J is TRBJ2-2; unclear D gene. The V gene's germline CDR1 is SGHAT and CDR2 FQNNGV. The CDR3 length is 17 residues. The V and J ends lost 1 base and 4 bases respectively, with 16 bases between them. The CDR3 nucleotides read TGTGCCAGCAGCTTAGGCCTGAGTACGCGAGGCACCGGGGAGCTGTTTTTT. As protein: CASSLGLSTRGTGELFF.

The V call is TRBV28, the J call TRBJ1-2; 7 bases fit TRBD1. The germline CDR1 and CDR2 sequences are MDHEN and SYDVKM. This CDR3 has 15 amino acids. With V trimmed by 6 bases and J by 3 bases, 10 bases remained unmatched. The CDR3 region is CASSLTTGSHYGYTF. The CDR3 DNA reads TGTGCCAGCAGCCTAACGACAGGGTCCCACTATGGCTACACCTTC.

This clonotype has only a few counts. The V and J genes are TRBV20-1 and TRBJ1-5; no clear D gene. CDR3 length equals 12 residues. The germline V gene encodes CDR1 DFQATT and CDR2 SNEGSKA (reference sequence). Trimming cost V 5 bases and J 7 bases, with 12 bases left between them. The CDR3 region is CSALNRPQPQHF. The CDR3 region has the DNA TGCAGTGCTCTCAACAGACCACAGCCCCAGCATTTT.

This clonotype was counted ten times or more. The V and J genes are TRBV29-1 and TRBJ1-1, with a tentative D call TRBD1 (5 bases). The CDR3 is made up of 13 amino acids. Trimming left V 5 bases short and J 3 bases short, with 13 bases between. CDR1 is SQVTM, CDR2 ANQGSEA, per germline. Here the CDR3 reads CSVQGMRDTEAFF. CDR3 sequence (DNA): TGCAGCGTTCAGGGTATGAGGGACACTGAAGCTTTCTTT.

The chain is built from TRBV4-1 and TRBJ2-7; no clear D gene. The germline V gene has CDR1 MGHRA and CDR2 YSYEKL. This CDR3 contains 12 residues. Between the trimmed V and J ends, which lost 1 base and 7 bases, there was a span of 8 bases. As DNA, the CDR3 is TGCGCCAGCAGCCAAGTCTCGATGGAGCAGTACTTC. Translating gives CASSQVSMEQYF.

The V and J genes are TRBV7-2 and TRBJ2-5; 9 bases line up with TRBD2. V gave up 5 bases and J gave up 4 bases; unmatched junction bases: 8. This CDR3 is built from 15 residues. Per the germline V gene, CDR1 is SGHTA and CDR2 is FQGNSA. CDR3 loop: CASSPRASGTETQYF. In DNA, the CDR3 is TGTGCCAGCAGCCCCCGGGCTAGCGGGACAGAGACCCAGTACTTC. Complete variable domain (other parts from reference TRBV7-2 and TRBJ2-5): GAGVSQSPSNKVTEKGKDVELRCDPISGHTALYWYRQSLGQGLEFLIYFQGNSAPDKSGLPSDRFSAERTGGSVSTLTIQRTQQEDSAVYLCASSPRASGTETQYFGPGTRLLVL.

This clonotype was counted ten times or more. The rearrangement joins TRBV6-4 to TRBJ2-1; 9 bases fit TRBD2. The CDR3 is 15 amino acids. V shed 2 bases, J shed 2 bases, and the junction held 1 base outside the gene matches. Germline CDR1 MRHNA, CDR2 SNTAGT. The CDR3 sequence is CASSDVAGAYNEQFF. The CDR3 DNA sequence: TGTGCCAGCAGTGACGTAGCGGGAGCCTACAATGAGCAGTTCTTC.

This clonotype was seen at least ten times. The genes are TRBV27 and TRBJ2-1, with 12 bases fitting TRBD2. The germline V gene encodes CDR1 MNHEY and CDR2 SMNVEV (reference sequence). The CDR3 sequence is 14 residues long. Germline trimming cut 6 bases from V and 7 bases from J; bases unmatched to any gene: 4. The CDR3 nucleotides are TGTGCCAGCAGGCCTAGCGGGGGGGCAAATGAGCAGTTCTTC. It codes for CASRPSGGANEQFF.

This clonotype occurred a few times. The chain has TRBV12-3 or TRBV12-4 and TRBJ2-3, with 7 bases that match TRBD1. V lost 3 bases to trimming and J lost 2 bases; unmatched junction nucleotides: 5. The CDR3 extends over 15 amino acids. This CDR3 reads CASSLQGGFTDTQYF. The CDR3 coding sequence is TGTGCCAGCAGTTTGCAAGGGGGCTTCACAGATACGCAGTATTTT.

This clonotype was detected many times. The V call is TRBV5-5, the J call TRBJ1-6, with D uncertain. Germline V lookup: CDR1 SGHKS, CDR2 YYEKEE (reference sequence). Trimming took off 0 bases at V and 3 bases at J, with 4 bases between the two ends. CDR3 length equals 14 residues. The chain's CDR3 is CASSLGHYNSPLHF. CDR3 bases: TGTGCCAGCAGCTTGGGACACTATAATTCACCCCTCCACTTT. The full variable domain, rest sourced from reference TRBV5-5 and TRBJ1-6, is DAGVTQSPTHLIKTRGQQVTLRCSPISGHKSVSWYQQVLGQGPQFIFQYYEKEERGRGNFPDRFSARQFPNYSSELNVNALLLGDSALYLCASSLGHYNSPLHFGNGTRLTVT.

There are a few counts of this clonotype. The DNA of the CDR3 is TGTGCCACCAGCAGAGCTCCGGGCTCCTACAATGAGCAGTTCTTC. It translates to CATSRAPGSYNEQFF. The chain joins TRBV15 to TRBJ2-1, with unresolved D. Germline CDR1 is LNHNV and CDR2 is YYDKDF (reference sequence). This CDR3 has 15 residues. Trimming shortened V by 1 base and J by 0 bases, and 7 bases separated the two germline ends. Full variable domain (missing parts from reference TRBV15 and TRBJ2-1): DAMVIQNPRYQVTQFGKPVTLSCSQTLNHNVMYWYQQKSSQAPKLLFHYYDKDFNNEADTPDNFQSRRPNTSFCFLDIRSPGLGDTAMYLCATSRAPGSYNEQFFGPGTRLTVL.

The gene calls are TRBV6-2 or TRBV6-3 and TRBJ2-1; the match to TRBD1 covers 8 bases. CDR1 is MNHEY and CDR2 is SVGEGT in the germline V gene. J gave up 0 bases and V 7 bases, and 5 bases lay outside the gene matches. This CDR3 is 15 amino acids long. The CDR3 region has the DNA TGTGCCAGCATCCACGGGACAGGCTCCTACAATGAGCAGTTCTTC. This gives the protein CASIHGTGSYNEQFF.

This clonotype turned up a few times. The chain has TRBV24-1 and TRBJ2-1; D possibly corresponds to TRBD2 (6 bases). This CDR3 is built from 15 residues. Trimming cost V 0 bases and J 6 bases, with 11 bases left between them. The germline V gene has CDR1 KGHDR and CDR2 SFDVKD. The CDR3 nucleotides read TGTGCCACCAGTGATTTGGGGGAGGAGGTCAATGAGCAGTTCTTC. Protein: CATSDLGEEVNEQFF.

The chain has TRBV7-3 and TRBJ2-7; D not certain. The germline V gene has CDR1 SGHTA and CDR2 FQGTGA. This CDR3 comprises 12 residues. V was cut by 3 bases and J by 6 bases, with 9 bases left in between. The CDR3 loop is CASSLSGSEQYF. The CDR3 DNA reads as TGTGCCAGCAGCTTGAGTGGAAGCGAGCAGTACTTC.

The rearrangement joins TRBV7-8 to TRBJ2-2, with a possible D match to TRBD1 (5 bases). The V end was cut by 5 bases, the J end by 5 bases, with 21 bases between. The length of the CDR3 is 17 residues. CDR1 and CDR2 from the germline V gene are SGHVS and FQNEAQ. DNA of the CDR3: TGTGCCAGCAGCCTGTCTCAGGGTGTTCGGTTGACCGGGGAGCTGTTTTTT. Its translation: CASSLSQGVRLTGELFF.

This clonotype was seen repeatedly, ten times or more. The rearrangement links TRBV5-1 to TRBJ2-2; 7 bases agree with TRBD1. The V gene's germline CDR1 is SGHRS and CDR2 YFSETQ. Losses at the gene ends were 4 bases for V and 4 bases for J; bases not matched to a gene: 7. The CDR3 totals 15 residues. Written as DNA, the CDR3 is TGCGCCAGCAGCAATCCGACAGGGTTCACCGGGGAGCTGTTTTTT. Protein: CASSNPTGFTGELFF.